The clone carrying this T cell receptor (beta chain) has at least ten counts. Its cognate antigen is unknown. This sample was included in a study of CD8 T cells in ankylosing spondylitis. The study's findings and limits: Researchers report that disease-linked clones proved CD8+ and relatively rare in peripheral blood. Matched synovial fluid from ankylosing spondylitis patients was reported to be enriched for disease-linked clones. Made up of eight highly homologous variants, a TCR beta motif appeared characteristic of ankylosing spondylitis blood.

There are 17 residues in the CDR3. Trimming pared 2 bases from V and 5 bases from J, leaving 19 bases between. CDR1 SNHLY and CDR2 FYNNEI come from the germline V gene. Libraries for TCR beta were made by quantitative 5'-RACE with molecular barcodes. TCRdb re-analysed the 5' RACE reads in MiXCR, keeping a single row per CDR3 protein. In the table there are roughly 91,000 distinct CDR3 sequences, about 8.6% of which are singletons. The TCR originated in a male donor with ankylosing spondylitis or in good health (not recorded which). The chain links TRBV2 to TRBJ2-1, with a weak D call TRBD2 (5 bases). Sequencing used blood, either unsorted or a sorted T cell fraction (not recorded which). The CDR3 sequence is CASSELIVFGNHNEQFF. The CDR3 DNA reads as TGTGCCAGCAGTGAATTGATTGTGTTCGGGAATCACAATGAGCAGTTCTTC.